This T cell receptor (beta chain) was documented in a study of blood T cell repertoires in COVID-19. Across the study: PBMCs, B-cell-depleted T cells, or T cells provided the cDNA or gDNA that made up the material.

CDR3 length equals 14 residues. The V gene's germline CDR1 is SGHRS and CDR2 YFSETQ. With 0 bases removed from V and 6 bases from J, the gap between germline ends came to 12 bases. Using immunoSEQ multiplex PCR, the repertoire was profiled, and TCRdb retains in-frame clones only, with some absent. Among 52,000 or so clones listed, 65% to 90% were seen once. Sequenced input: peripheral blood. The TCR sequence derives from a human donor in a cohort sampled during active COVID-19. The chain recombines TRBV5-1 with TRBJ1-2; D gene ambiguous. In nucleotides, the CDR3 is TGCGCCAGCAGCTTGGCCGGAGACGTTAATGGCTACACCTTC. It specifies CASSLAGDVNGYTF.